This T cell receptor beta chain was obtained from a study of CD8 T cells in Susac syndrome. The CDR3 has 16 residues. V was pared by 5 bases and J by 3 bases, with 11 bases of the junction left unmatched. With random hexamers, reverse transcription was performed on roughly 0.45 to 1 ug of RNA. The CDR3 of TCR beta was amplified by immunoSEQ multiplex PCR across 54 Vbeta and 13 Jbeta. TCRdb re-derived calls from the immunoSEQ multiplex PCR reads in MiXCR, one entry per CDR3 protein. The sample holds 400,000 to 550,000 distinct CDR3 sequences; 85% are singletons and the top ten take about 0.1%. The chain is built from TRBV12-3 or TRBV12-4 and TRBJ2-3; 7 bases are shared with TRBD1. The sample taken for sequencing was CD8+ T cells from PBMCs. The TCR originated in a human donor with multiple sclerosis. CDR3: CASSPHRDSPTDTQYF. CDR3 nucleotide sequence: TGTGCCAGCAGTCCCCACCGGGACAGCCCTACAGATACGCAGTATTTT.